This T cell receptor (beta chain) originates from a study of shared clonotypes between healthy human individuals. Study-level background: Those who served as donors were a couple of women and a few men between the ages of 18 and 49.

As to this clone: Different DNA sequences within this sample yield the same CDR3.

Repertoires were generated with immunoSEQ multiplex PCR, while TCRdb's copy carries only in-frame clones and drops some. The top ten hold about an eighth of the sample, which has about 490,000 clones, about three quarters seen once. Germline V gene sequence: CDR1 SQVTM, CDR2 ANQGSEA. Deletions cut 7 bases from V and 5 bases from J, with 17 bases between. The CDR3 totals 13 residues. The clonotype originates from a woman between 40 and 55 years old in good health. Some clones in this sample may be carry-over from other donors' samples. The chain combines TRBV29-1 with TRBJ2-5; D remains ambiguous. Sequencing was carried out using PBMCs. The CDR3 DNA sequence: TGCAGCGCCGGCCAGGAGCCGCTGGAGACCCAGTACTTC. This gives the protein CSAGQEPLETQYF.